Presented here are 10 T cell receptor beta chains from one specimen sequenced in a study of blood T cell repertoires in COVID-19. Produced via immunoSEQ multiplex PCR; TCRdb's table is partial and in-frame only. The table lists 120,000 to 150,000 clones, approximately 84% of them singletons. Sequencing was performed on PBMCs or T cells enriched from blood (not recorded which). These receptors all stem from a woman aged 18-29 years who had been exposed to COVID-19.

The chain recombines TRBV28 with TRBJ2-7, with 7 positions matching TRBD2. In germline, CDR1 is MDHEN, CDR2 SYDVKM. Trimming took 10 bases from V and 0 from J; bases not matched to a gene: 3. This CDR3 contains 12 residues. The CDR3 nucleotides read TGTGCCATCGGGACTAACTCCTACGAGCAGTACTTC. Protein: CAIGTNSYEQYF.

The chain recombines TRBV21-1 with TRBJ1-2; TRBD1, the table's D call, lacks a check against the DNA. TRBV21-1 is annotated as a pseudogene. CDR3 length: 15 residues. This CDR3 is CASRIPGGGNYGYTF. The CDR3, as DNA: TGTGCCAGCAGGATTCCAGGGGGCGGGAACTATGGCTACACCTTC.

The count of this clone is one. This rearrangement joins TRBV3-1 (or the pseudogene TRBV3-2) to TRBJ2-7; the D gene is possibly TRBD2 (5 bases). The germline V gene has CDR1 LGHDT and CDR2 YNNKEL (reference sequence). Trimming pared 0 bases from V and 4 bases from J, leaving 10 bases between. The CDR3 extends over 14 amino acids. The CDR3 coding sequence is TGTGCCAGCAGCCAAGAGGGGTCGGGATACGAGCAGTACTTC. Protein product: CASSQEGSGYEQYF.

This clone was detected only a few times. The DNA for the CDR3 is TGTGCCAGCAGTTTGCGGGGAGGAAGCAATCAGCCCCAGCATTTT. Translation gives CASSLRGGSNQPQHF. The V call is TRBV28, the J call TRBJ1-5; unclear D gene. V lost 3 bases to trimming and J lost 1 base, with 10 bases between them. Germline CDR1 is MDHEN and CDR2 is SYDVKM. This CDR3 has 15 amino acids.

The CDR3 nucleotides are TGTGCCTGGAGCGTACAGGGGATTATGCGGGTGTGTGATCAGCCCCAGCATTTT. Translated: CAWSVQGIMRVCDQPQHF. V gene TRBV30 combines with J gene TRBJ1-5; 7 bases agree with TRBD1. V was clipped by 3 bases and J by 5 bases; unmatched bases: 19. This CDR3 is built from 18 residues. Germline assignment: CDR1 GTSNPN and CDR2 SVGIG (reference sequence).

The chain uses TRBV6-6 and TRBJ1-1; 8 bases map to TRBD1. Germline lookup yields CDR1 MNHNY and CDR2 SVGAGI (reference sequence). The V segment lost 5 bases and the J segment 5 bases; nucleotides outside the gene matches: 7. There are 14 residues in the CDR3. CDR3 sequence reads: CASSDGQGGTEAFF. The CDR3 nucleotides are TGTGCCAGCAGTGATGGACAGGGCGGGACTGAAGCTTTCTTT.

The genes are TRBV3-1 (or the pseudogene TRBV3-2) and TRBJ2-1; D is unclear. The germline gives CDR1 LGHDT, CDR2 YNNKEL (reference sequence). Trimming stripped 0 bases from V and 13 bases from J, with 13 bases between. The CDR3 has 13 residues. The CDR3 is CASSQEQVPRQFF. In DNA, the CDR3 is TGTGCCAGCAGCCAAGAGCAGGTTCCTCGACAGTTCTTC.

The V and J genes are TRBV29-1 and TRBJ2-2; 8 bases are shared with TRBD2. The CDR3 sequence is 14 residues long. After removal of 6 bases from V and 4 bases from J, the junction contained 7 bases not matched to a gene. Germline V lookup: CDR1 SQVTM, CDR2 ANQGSEA. The DNA of the CDR3 is TGCAGCGTCCTCAGCGGGAGCGCCACCGGGGAGCTGTTTTTT. Its protein product is CSVLSGSATGELFF.

The CDR3 spells CASLSRQGAAQPQHF. The CDR3 DNA reads TGTGCCAGCCTTTCTCGACAGGGGGCAGCTCAGCCCCAGCATTTT. V is TRBV2 and J is TRBJ1-5; 10 bases are shared with TRBD1. After removal of 8 bases from V and 6 bases from J, the junction contained 10 bases not matched to a gene. CDR3 length: 15 residues. The germline V gene encodes CDR1 SNHLY and CDR2 FYNNEI.

CDR3 nucleotide sequence: TGTGCCAGCAGCCGCGGCACTGAAGCTTTCTTT. Translation: CASSRGTEAFF. The rearrangement joins TRBV4-2 to TRBJ1-1; D not certain. Trimming took 4 bases from V and 4 from J, leaving 4 bases between them. This CDR3 region has 11 residues. Germline lookup yields CDR1 LGHNA and CDR2 YNFKEQ.